The 9 T cell receptor beta chains given below trace back to one sample, sequenced in a study of blood T cell repertoires in COVID-19. Here immunoSEQ multiplex PCR was the method, and the copy in TCRdb shows in-frame clones only, minus some. Counted here are 45,000 to 55,000 clones, around 84% occurring once; the ten biggest clones make up around 30%. The source material was peripheral blood. The receptors were gathered from a human donor in a cohort sampled during active COVID-19.

V and J are TRBV5-1 and TRBJ2-3; D might be TRBD1 (6 bases). V gave up 5 bases and J gave up 6 bases, with 16 bases separating them. The CDR3 spans 14 residues. From germline, CDR1 is SGHRS and CDR2 YFSETQ. CDR3 loop: CASSPPGQRDTQYF. Written as DNA, the CDR3 is TGCGCCAGCAGTCCGCCGGGACAACGGGATACGCAGTATTTT. Full variable domain (remainder filled in from reference TRBV5-1 and TRBJ2-3): KAGVTQTPRYLIKTRGQQVTLSCSPISGHRSVSWYQQTPGQGLQFLFEYFSETQRNKGNFPGRFSGRQFSNSRSEMNVSTLELGDSALYLCASSPPGQRDTQYFGPGTRLTVL.

This chain joins TRBV18 and TRBJ1-2; 7 nucleotides agree with TRBD1. Germline CDR1 is KGHSH and CDR2 is LQKENI. The CDR3 extends over 18 amino acids. Losses at the gene ends were 6 bases for V and 4 bases for J; bases not matched to a gene: 20. The CDR3 DNA reads as TGTGCCAGCTCGCTTAGCCAGGGACAGCGGAATCCGCCCTATGGCTACACCTTC. Translation gives CASSLSQGQRNPPYGYTF.

The chain carries TRBV7-7 and TRBJ2-5; perhaps TRBD2 as D (7 bases). The length of the CDR3 is 15 residues. The V and J ends lost 0 bases and 1 base respectively, with 9 bases between them. CDR1 is SSHAT, CDR2 FNYEAQ, per germline (reference sequence). The CDR3 nucleotides are TGTGCCAGCAGCTTAGCGGGAGGGGGCCAAGAGACCCAGTACTTC. This codes for CASSLAGGGQETQYF.

The rearrangement joins TRBV5-1 to TRBJ2-3, with unresolved D. Germline-derived CDR1 and CDR2 are SGHRS and YFSETQ. The CDR3 extends over 14 amino acids. Deletions cut 0 bases from V and 5 bases from J, with 10 bases between. For the CDR3, the DNA is TGCGCCAGCAGCTTGGCCGCTGGGCAAGATACGCAGTATTTT. Translating it yields CASSLAAGQDTQYF.

The chain is built from TRBV5-1 and TRBJ1-2; D unresolved. V was clipped by 7 bases and J by 2 bases, with 6 bases between them. The CDR3 is made up of 11 amino acids. The germline V gene encodes CDR1 SGHRS and CDR2 YFSETQ. Written as DNA, the CDR3 is TGCGCCAGCGGAGAAAACTATGGCTACACCTTC. This gives the protein CASGENYGYTF.

The chain recombines TRBV7-2 with TRBJ2-5; D is undetermined. The CDR3 runs 13 residues. Trimming stripped 0 bases from V and 5 bases from J, with 7 bases between. The germline V gene encodes CDR1 SGHTA and CDR2 FQGNSA. The CDR3 nucleotides are TGTGCCAGCAGCTTAGCCCTCCGGGAGACCCAGTACTTC. Amino acids: CASSLALRETQYF. Full variable domain (remainder filled in from reference TRBV7-2 and TRBJ2-5): GAGVSQSPSNKVTEKGKDVELRCDPISGHTALYWYRQSLGQGLEFLIYFQGNSAPDKSGLPSDRFSAERTGGSVSTLTIQRTQQEDSAVYLCASSLALRETQYFGPGTRLLVL.

The V gene is TRBV2, the J gene TRBJ1-3, with D perhaps matching TRBD1 (6 bases). Trimming cost V 4 bases and J 0 bases, with 10 bases left between them. Germline values: CDR1 SNHLY, CDR2 FYNNEI. This CDR3 has 15 residues. CDR3 sequence (DNA): TGTGCCAGCAGTGCCGCCAGGGGCTCTGGAAACACCATATATTTT. It yields the protein CASSAARGSGNTIYF. Based on the CDR3 plus reference TRBV2 and TRBJ1-3, the full variable domain is EPEVTQTPSHQVTQMGQEVILRCVPISNHLYFYWYRQILGQKVEFLVSFYNNEISEKSEIFDDQFSVERPDGSNFTLKIRSTKLEDSAMYFCASSAARGSGNTIYFGEGSWLTVV.

V is TRBV30 and J is TRBJ1-4; D call uncertain. Germline V gene sequence: CDR1 GTSNPN, CDR2 SVGIG (reference sequence). The V gene lost 0 bases and the J gene lost 11 bases, with 16 bases spanning the gap. CDR3 length: 14 residues. The CDR3 sequence: CAWSVSALMKKLFF. The CDR3 coding sequence is TGTGCCTGGAGTGTATCTGCCCTAATGAAGAAACTGTTTTTT.

The rearrangement joins TRBV19 to TRBJ1-5; a weak D match, TRBD1 (6 bases). Per the germline V gene, CDR1 is LNHDA and CDR2 is SQIVND (reference sequence). This CDR3 is built from 15 residues. With 1 base removed from V and 6 bases from J, the gap between germline ends came to 13 bases. CDR3 protein: CASSIGSQGGQPQHF. The CDR3 nucleotides are TGTGCCAGTAGTATAGGGTCACAGGGTGGTCAGCCCCAGCATTTT.